The 22 T cell receptor beta chains below all came from one sample that was sequenced in a study of technical replicates of blood from several donors. Method: immunoSEQ multiplex PCR; TCRdb's copy keeps in-frame clones and lacks some. This table has about 80,000 clones, 95% to 98% appearing once. Sequencing was done on a sample of T cells isolated from PBMCs. The receptor set was obtained from a human donor in good health.

V usage is TRBV30 and J usage is TRBJ1-5; 8 nucleotides line up with TRBD1. The V segment lost 4 bases and the J segment 5 bases; nucleotides outside the gene matches: 7. Germline assignment: CDR1 GTSNPN and CDR2 SVGIG (reference sequence). CDR3 length: 14 residues. The CDR3, as DNA: TGTGCCTGGACGGAAACAGGGGGTGATCAGCCCCAGCATTTT. Its protein is CAWTETGGDQPQHF.

The chain couples TRBV9 to TRBJ2-2, with D possibly matching TRBD2 (6 bases). This CDR3 has 12 residues. V lost 4 bases to trimming and J lost 7 bases, with 8 bases between them. CDR1 is SGDLS and CDR2 is YYNGEE in the germline V gene. The DNA of the CDR3 is TGTGCCAGCAGCCTTAGCGGCGGGGAGCTGTTTTTT. This gives the protein CASSLSGGELFF.

Only one count was recorded for this clone. This chain connects TRBV4-1 to TRBJ2-1; 13 nucleotides align to TRBD2. The CDR3 covers 17 residues. Unmatched junction bases numbered 10, after V lost 5 bases and J lost 6 bases. Germline CDR1 MGHRA, CDR2 YSYEKL. CDR3: CASSEGLAGVGGNEQFF. DNA of the CDR3: TGCGCCAGCAGCGAAGGACTAGCGGGAGTGGGAGGCAATGAGCAGTTCTTC.

This chain connects TRBV19 to TRBJ1-1; TRBD1 might be the D (5 bases). Germline V gene data show CDR1 as LNHDA and CDR2 as SQIVND (reference sequence). The CDR3 runs to 11 residues. The germline V and J ends were trimmed by 5 bases and 7 bases, with 8 bases remaining between them. This chain's CDR3 is CASSQRGEAFF. The CDR3 DNA is TGTGCCAGTAGTCAAAGGGGTGAAGCTTTCTTT. Together with reference TRBV19 and TRBJ1-1, the CDR3 gives the full variable domain: DGGITQSPKYLFRKEGQNVTLSCEQNLNHDAMYWYRQDPGQGLRLIYYSQIVNDFQKGDIAEGYSVSREKKESFPLTVTSAQKNPTAFYLCASSQRGEAFFGQGTRLTVV.

The chain couples TRBV7-9 to TRBJ1-1; D ambiguous. Between the trimmed V and J ends, which lost 4 bases and 8 bases, there was a span of 11 bases. The CDR3 is 12 amino acids. Germline loops: CDR1 SEHNR, CDR2 FQNEAQ (reference sequence). CDR3 amino acids: CASSSLLKEAFF. CDR3 nucleotide sequence: TGTGCCAGCAGCTCTTTACTAAAAGAAGCTTTCTTT.

The chain has TRBV5-1 and TRBJ2-2, with 7 bases matching TRBD1. V dropped 5 bases and J dropped 3; count of bases not matched to a gene: 16. CDR3 length: 18 amino acids. Germline-derived CDR1 and CDR2 are SGHRS and YFSETQ. The CDR3 sequence is CASSSIKSDRSYTGELFF. CDR3 sequence (DNA): TGCGCCAGCAGTTCTATAAAATCGGACAGGTCCTACACCGGGGAGCTGTTTTTT. The variable domain in full, with the rest retrieved from reference TRBV5-1 and TRBJ2-2, is KAGVTQTPRYLIKTRGQQVTLSCSPISGHRSVSWYQQTPGQGLQFLFEYFSETQRNKGNFPGRFSGRQFSNSRSEMNVSTLELGDSALYLCASSSIKSDRSYTGELFFGEGSRLTVL.

The chain is built from TRBV28 and TRBJ2-7, with TRBD2 matching 10 bases. Trimming removed 3 bases from V and 0 bases from J; junction bases left unmatched: 5. The CDR3 totals 16 residues. Germline CDR1 MDHEN, CDR2 SYDVKM. This CDR3 reads CASSLVGLADSYEQYF. For the CDR3, the DNA is TGTGCCAGCAGTTTGGTTGGACTAGCGGACTCCTACGAGCAGTACTTC.

Written as DNA, the CDR3 is TGTGCCAGCACCCCTCCCGGGTACTACGAGCAGTACTTC. This encodes CASTPPGYYEQYF. The chain employs TRBV28 and TRBJ2-7; D is undetermined. Germline CDR1 and CDR2: MDHEN and SYDVKM. V gave up 7 bases and J gave up 3 bases, with 13 bases separating them. CDR3 size: 13 residues. Combining the CDR3 with reference TRBV28 and TRBJ2-7 gives the whole variable domain DVKVTQSSRYLVKRTGEKVFLECVQDMDHENMFWYRQDPGLGLRLIYFSYDVKMKEKGDIPEGYSVSREKKERFSLILESASTNQTSMYLCASTPPGYYEQYFGPGTRLTVT.

The V call is TRBV2, the J call TRBJ2-7; perhaps TRBD1 as D (5 bases). From germline, CDR1 is SNHLY and CDR2 FYNNEI. The CDR3 covers 12 residues. Between the trimmed V and J ends, which lost 5 bases and 2 bases, there was a span of 7 bases. The CDR3 DNA sequence: TGTGCCAGCAGTCCAGGGACCTACGAGCAGTACTTC. It specifies CASSPGTYEQYF.

The rearrangement joins TRBV19 to TRBJ2-7; D perhaps matches TRBD1 (5 bases). The V gene's germline CDR1 is LNHDA and CDR2 SQIVND (reference sequence). CDR3 length: 13 amino acids. V shed 4 bases and J shed 1 base, with 8 bases lying between them. Here the CDR3 DNA reads TGTGCCAGTAGTAAAGGGGTTTCCTACGAGCAGTACTTC. This encodes CASSKGVSYEQYF.

The J gene is TRBJ1-2, the V gene TRBV19; D may be TRBD1 (5 bases). Trimming pared 2 bases from V and 4 bases from J, leaving 14 bases between. The CDR3 sequence is 15 residues long. Germline V gene data show CDR1 as LNHDA and CDR2 as SQIVND (reference sequence). CDR3 sequence (DNA): TGTGCCAGTAGTATAAAGGAGGGGCCTGGCTATGGCTACACCTTC. It codes for CASSIKEGPGYGYTF.

The chain employs TRBV15 and TRBJ1-3; no firm D call. The CDR3 has 15 amino acids. The germline gives CDR1 LNHNV, CDR2 YYDKDF (reference sequence). V was pared by 0 bases and J by 4 bases, with 10 bases between. The CDR3 region has the DNA TGTGCCACCAGCAGAGACCGGGAGAGAGGAAACACCATATATTTT. It is translated as CATSRDRERGNTIYF.

The chain joins TRBV7-9 to TRBJ1-3; 8 positions agree with TRBD1. Looked up from germline, CDR1 is SEHNR and CDR2 is FQNEAQ (reference sequence). CDR3 length equals 16 residues. V was pared by 3 bases and J by 0 bases, with 4 bases of the junction left unmatched. The CDR3 DNA is TGTGCCAGCAGCTTCAGACAGGGGAGCTCTGGAAACACCATATATTTT. Translated, it gives CASSFRQGSSGNTIYF.

The V gene is TRBV5-1, the J gene TRBJ2-1; D call uncertain. V was cut by 2 bases and J by 8 bases, with 14 bases left in between. CDR3 size: 14 residues. CDR1 and CDR2 from the germline V gene are SGHRS and YFSETQ. CDR3: CASSLSYSVDEQFF. Here the CDR3 DNA reads TGCGCCAGCAGCTTATCGTACAGTGTCGATGAGCAGTTCTTC. The full variable domain, rest sourced from reference TRBV5-1 and TRBJ2-1, is KAGVTQTPRYLIKTRGQQVTLSCSPISGHRSVSWYQQTPGQGLQFLFEYFSETQRNKGNFPGRFSGRQFSNSRSEMNVSTLELGDSALYLCASSLSYSVDEQFFGPGTRLTVL.

The chain uses TRBV2 and TRBJ2-7; the D gene is possibly TRBD1 (6 bases). Trimming pared 3 bases from V and 3 bases from J, leaving 9 bases between. This CDR3 region has 13 residues. The germline V gene encodes CDR1 SNHLY and CDR2 FYNNEI. CDR3 region: CASSEGHFYEQYF. The DNA for the CDR3 is TGTGCCAGCAGTGAGGGACATTTCTACGAGCAGTACTTC.

The CDR3, as DNA: TGTGCCACCAGCAGAGATCGTTTTGGGGCTACGTACCAAGAGACCCAGTACTTC. It yields the protein CATSRDRFGATYQETQYF. The V gene is TRBV15, the J gene TRBJ2-5; tentatively, D is TRBD1 (5 bases). Trimming shortened V by 0 bases and J by 0 bases, and 17 bases separated the two germline ends. Per germline, CDR1 LNHNV and CDR2 YYDKDF (reference sequence). The CDR3 length is 18 residues.

The chain has TRBV6-4 and TRBJ2-3; weak D call: TRBD2 (6 bases). The CDR3 sequence is 14 residues long. V lost 3 bases and J lost 0, with 7 bases in between. Germline CDR1 reads MRHNA; CDR2 reads SNTAGT. CDR3 DNA sequence: TGTGCCAGCAGTGAAGCGGGTAGCACAGATACGCAGTATTTT. Encoded protein: CASSEAGSTDTQYF.

The V and J genes are TRBV7-9 and TRBJ1-1; D uncertain. The CDR3 spans 14 residues. Trimming left V 5 bases short and J 5 bases short, with 15 bases between. The V gene's germline CDR1 is SEHNR and CDR2 FQNEAQ (reference sequence). The CDR3 nucleotides read TGTGCCAGCAGCCGAGCCCACGGAGGGACTGAAGCTTTCTTT. As protein: CASSRAHGGTEAFF.

The CDR3 loop reads CASSEATVSGNTIYF. DNA of the CDR3: TGTGCCAGCAGTGAAGCTACAGTCTCTGGAAACACCATATATTTT. The genes are TRBV6-1 and TRBJ1-3; D unclear. CDR1 is MNHNS, CDR2 SASEGT, per germline. This CDR3 has 15 residues. The ends were cut back, 0 bases at V and 0 bases at J, with 6 bases in the middle.

The genes are TRBV5-1 and TRBJ2-1, with no clear D. Trimming took 0 bases from V and 10 from J, leaving 5 bases between them. Germline CDR1 is SGHRS and CDR2 is YFSETQ. The CDR3 contains 11 residues. The CDR3 here is CASSLAREQFF. Here the CDR3 DNA reads TGCGCCAGCAGCTTGGCGCGGGAGCAGTTCTTC.

This chain joins TRBV30 and TRBJ2-7, with D maybe TRBD1 (6 bases). Germline CDR1 is GTSNPN and CDR2 is SVGIG (reference sequence). The germline V and J ends were trimmed by 5 bases and 6 bases, with 17 bases remaining between them. The CDR3 totals 13 residues. The CDR3 DNA reads as TGTGCCTGGGAGGCGACAGGCCGGGGCGAGCAGTACTTC. Translated: CAWEATGRGEQYF.

This sequence joins TRBV7-2 and TRBJ2-7, with 9 positions matching TRBD2. The germline V gene encodes CDR1 SGHTA and CDR2 FQGNSA. The CDR3 is 15 amino acids. Germline trimming cut 3 bases from V and 2 bases from J; bases unmatched to any gene: 5. The CDR3 spells CASSFASGETYEQYF. The CDR3 DNA is TGTGCCAGCAGCTTTGCTAGCGGGGAGACCTACGAGCAGTACTTC.